The 13 T cell receptor beta chains in this list originate from one sample, sequenced in a study of PD-1 blockade in mismatch repair-deficient tumors. Only in-frame clones appear in the TCRdb table, and some are missing; sequencing was by immunoSEQ multiplex PCR. Altogether tens of thousands of clones are present, approximately 84% being singletons, with the ten largest covering roughly 2.7%. Sequenced material: peripheral blood, taken 12 weeks after starting pembrolizumab. The origin of the receptors is an adult with mismatch repair-deficient cancer.

The chain carries TRBV30 and TRBJ1-5, with D tentatively TRBD1 (6 bases). CDR3 size: 17 residues. The V gene lost 0 bases and the J gene lost 11 bases, with 26 bases spanning the gap. Germline loops: CDR1 GTSNPN, CDR2 SVGIG (reference sequence). CDR3 sequence reads: CAWSVRRNRDPLVAQHF. DNA of the CDR3: TGTGCCTGGAGTGTACGGAGGAACAGGGACCCGTTAGTAGCCCAGCATTTT.

CDR3 sequence reads: CASTFSPGTGGGEQYF. The CDR3, as DNA: TGTGCCAGCACCTTTTCCCCCGGGACAGGGGGAGGAGAGCAGTACTTC. V and J are TRBV11-2 and TRBJ2-7; TRBD1 aligns across 11 bases. Unmatched junction bases numbered 15, after V lost 7 bases and J lost 7 bases. Germline V gene data show CDR1 as SGHAT and CDR2 as FQNNGV. The CDR3 totals 16 residues.

The chain recombines TRBV29-1 with TRBJ1-5; no reliable D call. The V end was cut by 6 bases, the J end by 9 bases, with 24 bases between. The CDR3 runs to 15 residues. From germline, CDR1 is SQVTM and CDR2 ANQGSEA. CDR3 sequence: CSVTIGVAGLGPQHF. The CDR3 bases are TGCAGCGTAACGATCGGGGTGGCAGGCCTAGGGCCCCAGCATTTT.

The rearrangement uses TRBV6-5 and TRBJ2-3; a weak D match, TRBD2 (6 bases). This CDR3 is 15 amino acids long. Trimming left V 4 bases short and J 4 bases short, with 15 bases between. Germline CDR1 reads MNHEY; CDR2 reads SVGAGI. CDR3 sequence: CASSSDLAVPDTQYF. CDR3 DNA: TGTGCCAGCAGTTCCGACTTAGCGGTTCCAGATACGCAGTATTTT.

CDR3 region: CASSWGTSGDTDTQYF. The CDR3 nucleotides read TGTGCCAGCAGCTGGGGGACTAGCGGGGACACAGATACGCAGTATTTT. The chain has TRBV5-8 and TRBJ2-3; 13 bases align to TRBD2. V shed 3 bases and J 2 bases; nucleotides not matched to a gene: 3. Germline-derived CDR1 and CDR2 are SGHTS and YDEGEE. The CDR3 loop spans 16 amino acids.

This sequence joins TRBV10-3 and TRBJ2-3; 9 bases line up with TRBD2. The V and J ends lost 6 bases and 0 bases, in that order; junction bases with no gene match: 4. The CDR3 covers 15 residues. CDR1 and CDR2 (germline): ENHRY, SYGVKD. The CDR3, as DNA: TGTGCCATCAGGAGACTAGCGGAAAGCACAGATACGCAGTATTTT. It specifies CAIRRLAESTDTQYF.

This clone is a singleton in its sample. The CDR3 spells CASSRDQQETQYF. CDR3 DNA: TGTGCCAGCAGTCGGGACCAACAAGAGACCCAGTACTTC. The gene calls are TRBV6-1 and TRBJ2-5; the D gene could be TRBD1 or TRBD2 (5 bases each). CDR3 length equals 13 residues. V lost 5 bases to trimming and J lost 2 bases, with 9 bases between them. Looked up from germline, CDR1 is MNHNS and CDR2 is SASEGT.

The chain combines TRBV27 with TRBJ2-4, with D possibly being TRBD1 (6 bases). The CDR3 loop spans 17 amino acids. Trimming pared 5 bases from V and 0 bases from J, leaving 17 bases between. Germline CDR1 and CDR2: MNHEY and SMNVEV (reference sequence). The CDR3 loop reads CASSRSVGTLAKNIQYF. CDR3 DNA: TGTGCCAGCAGTCGTTCGGTGGGGACACTAGCCAAAAACATTCAGTACTTC.

The V and J genes are TRBV2 and TRBJ1-1; 7 bases line up with TRBD1. The germline CDR1 and CDR2 sequences are SNHLY and FYNNEI. Losses at the gene ends were 6 bases for V and 4 bases for J; bases not matched to a gene: 8. The CDR3 runs to 14 residues. The CDR3 nucleotides are TGTGCCAGCAGAGTCCCAGGGGGATTCACTGAAGCTTTCTTT. Translation: CASRVPGGFTEAFF.

This clone was seen a handful of times. The chain employs TRBV6-1 and TRBJ2-7; D uncertain. Trimming removed 4 bases from V and 2 bases from J, with 9 bases in between. CDR1 is MNHNS, CDR2 SASEGT, per germline. The length of the CDR3 is 13 residues. For the CDR3, the DNA is TGTGCCAGCAGTGTTTCTACGCCCTACGAGCAGTACTTC. This codes for CASSVSTPYEQYF.

The chain links TRBV11-2 to TRBJ2-7; D is unresolved. Looked up from germline, CDR1 is SGHAT and CDR2 is FQNNGV. V lost 0 bases and J 4 bases, leaving 16 bases between the germline ends. The CDR3 sequence is 16 residues long. The CDR3 nucleotides read TGTGCCAGCAGCTTAGATAGGATCGGGCGGAATTACGAGCAGTACTTC. Its translation is CASSLDRIGRNYEQYF.

J is TRBJ2-5 and V is TRBV7-2; 7 nucleotides agree with TRBD1. The V gene end was trimmed by 4 bases and the J gene end by 2 bases; junction bases not matched to a gene: 7. In germline, CDR1 is SGHTA, CDR2 FQGNSA. The CDR3 runs to 15 residues. The CDR3: CASSYQTGPQETQYF. Written as DNA, the CDR3 is TGTGCCAGCAGCTACCAGACAGGGCCACAAGAGACCCAGTACTTC.

The V call is TRBV7-9, the J call TRBJ2-3; a weak D match, TRBD1 (6 bases). The CDR3 consists of 15 residues. CDR1 and CDR2 from the germline V gene are SEHNR and FQNEAQ (reference sequence). V lost 4 bases and J lost 0, with 11 bases in between. The CDR3 coding sequence is TGTGCCAGCAGCTACGAGGACAGTAGCACAGATACGCAGTATTTT. It is translated as CASSYEDSSTDTQYF.